Each of the 10 T cell receptor beta chains below was sequenced from the same sample in a study of glioma-infiltrating T cells. The iRepertoire nested amplicon-rescue multiplex PCR amplified TCR alpha and beta CDR3s from RNA. TCRdb reanalysed the multiplex PCR reads using MiXCR and keeps one entry per CDR3 protein. The sample gives about 3,900 distinct CDR3 sequences, roughly 31% of which show up once; approximately 27% is in the top ten. Sequencing input: glioma tissue, nonneoplastic brain tissue, or PBMCs (not recorded which). The receptors shown here come from a human donor with low-grade glioma or glioblastoma, undergoing nonglioma brain surgery, or in good health (not recorded which).

The chain links TRBV4-1 to TRBJ1-1, with TRBD1 matching 7 bases. J was trimmed by 1 base and V by 2 bases; bases with no gene match: 1. The CDR3 runs 14 residues. Germline V gene data show CDR1 as MGHRA and CDR2 as YSYEKL. The CDR3 bases are TGCGCCAGCAGCCAATGGACAGGGAACACTGAAGCTTTCTTT. This gives the protein CASSQWTGNTEAFF.

In the case of this clonotype: The junction and the germline gene differ at one end; a read error may be behind it. The chain has TRBV15 and TRBJ1-5, with a possible D match to TRBD1 (5 bases). CDR1 and CDR2 from the germline V gene are LNHNV and YYDKDF (reference sequence). This CDR3 has 14 residues. This chain's CDR3 is CATSSRQTGHPQHF. In nucleotides, the CDR3 is TGTGCAACCAGCAGTAGACAGACGGGTCATCCCCAGCATTTT.

By proportion, this clonotype is medium-sized (0.01 to 0.1%). This rearrangement joins TRBV2 to TRBJ2-1, with 8 bases matching TRBD2. Germline V gives CDR1 SNHLY, CDR2 FYNNEI. Losses at the gene ends were 3 bases for V and 9 bases for J; bases not matched to a gene: 10. The length of the CDR3 is 15 residues. CDR3 nucleotides: TGTGCCAGCAGTGAGTCGCGGGGGGCCTTGAGTGAGCAGTTCTTC. It encodes CASSESRGALSEQFF.

This clonotype came up many times. This chain links TRBV10-3 with TRBJ2-3; D ambiguous. The germline V and J ends were trimmed by 1 base and 2 bases, with 7 bases remaining between them. The CDR3 sequence is 14 residues long. Germline V gives CDR1 ENHRY, CDR2 SYGVKD. In nucleotides, the CDR3 is TGTGCCATCAGTGAGTTGGCCCCCACAGATACGCAGTATTTT. This sequence encodes CAISELAPTDTQYF.

This clonotype was recorded at least ten times. The rearrangement joins TRBV6-1 to TRBJ1-5, with D uncertain. V was shortened by 0 bases and J by 0 bases, with 21 bases between the two germline ends. CDR1 and CDR2 from the germline V gene are MNHNS and SASEGT. This CDR3 has 20 residues. CDR3 region: CASSEASAAQTLYSNQPQHF. CDR3 nucleotides: TGTGCCAGCAGTGAAGCGTCAGCGGCCCAAACTCTCTATAGCAATCAGCCCCAGCATTTT.

This clonotype is labeled as medium-sized. The rearrangement uses TRBV20-1 and TRBJ1-1; TRBD1 agrees at 7 bases. CDR3 length: 13 residues. V lost 3 bases to trimming and J lost 6 bases; unmatched junction nucleotides: 7. CDR1 is DFQATT, CDR2 SNEGSKA, per germline (reference sequence). CDR3 in amino acids: CSARSGGDAEAFF. CDR3 nucleotide sequence: TGCAGTGCTAGGTCAGGGGGTGACGCTGAAGCTTTCTTT.

This clonotype is medium-sized. The rearrangement uses TRBV10-3 and TRBJ1-2; D gene ambiguous. CDR1 is ENHRY, CDR2 SYGVKD, per germline. The V and J ends lost 5 bases and 6 bases respectively, with 16 bases between them. This CDR3 comprises 14 residues. This chain's CDR3 is CAISRWTDGHGYTF. For the CDR3, the DNA is TGTGCCATCAGTAGATGGACGGACGGCCATGGCTACACCTTC.

This clonotype is medium-sized in the sample. This chain joins TRBV6-1 and TRBJ2-7; possible D gene TRBD1, 7 bases. Germline V lookup: CDR1 MNHNS, CDR2 SASEGT. This CDR3 has 14 amino acids. Deletions cut 5 bases from V and 6 bases from J, with 17 bases between. The DNA for the CDR3 is TGTGCCAGCAGTTATTATCCAGGGGGGACCGAGCAGTACTTC. The encoded protein is CASSYYPGGTEQYF.

This clonotype was observed a handful of times. At one of its ends the junction is not consistent with the germline gene, which may arise from a read error. CDR3 bases: TGTGCCAGCAGCTTGAGGACAGGGCCAGAAGCGGGCTTT. This codes for CASSLRTGPEAGF. V and J are TRBV5-8 and TRBJ1-1; 8 nucleotides match TRBD1. There are 13 residues in the CDR3. The germline gives CDR1 SGHTS, CDR2 YDEGEE.

V and J are TRBV27 and TRBJ2-1; either TRBD1 or TRBD2 may supply D (6 bases each). This CDR3 spans 17 amino acids. Germline V gives CDR1 MNHEY, CDR2 SMNVEV (reference sequence). V was pared by 0 bases and J by 9 bases, with 21 bases between. In DNA form, the CDR3 reads TGTGCCAGCAGTTTATCGCCGGGGGCGCGAGTTTATGGTGAGCAGTTCTTC. It codes for CASSLSPGARVYGEQFF.